This is a list of T cell receptor beta chains from one sample in a study of OX40 agonist ivuxolimab in advanced cancers. The table came from immunoSEQ multiplex PCR; TCRdb's copy has only in-frame clones and leaves some out. The sample holds tens of thousands of clones, over 80% seen once. The sample consisted of CD4+ or CD8+ T cells sorted from blood, taken in a trial of the OX40 agonist ivuxolimab. Receptors were obtained from an adult with an advanced solid tumor such as melanoma, head and neck, liver or kidney cancer. CDR3s include the opening cysteine and the closing phenylalanine or tryptophan. The D gene is left open where the match is weak. Size tells how often a clone was seen (once, few, many) or the class of an expanded clone, and some rows leave it out.

V gene	J gene	clone size	D gene	CDR3 DNA	CDR3 protein
TRBV6-1	TRBJ2-5	-	-	TGTGCCAGCAGTGTGTCGTGGACCCAAGAGACCCAGTACTTC	CASSVSWTQETQYF
TRBV19	TRBJ2-7	-	TRBD1	TGTGCCAGTAGTACGGGGACAGGGCTTATCTACGAGCAGTACTTC	CASSTGTGLIYEQYF
TRBV27	TRBJ2-4	-	-	TGTGCCAAACCGATACGGGACCCCGGGGACATTCAGTACTTC	CAKPIRDPGDIQYF
TRBV30	TRBJ2-7	few	-	TGTGCCTGGAAATTTAATACAGCTTACGAGCAGTACTTC	CAWKFNTAYEQYF
TRBV18	TRBJ2-7	-	TRBD1	TGTGCCAGCTCACCTGGGGACAGGATGAGCTCCTACGAGCAGTACTTC	CASSPGDRMSSYEQYF
TRBV6-6	TRBJ2-1	-	TRBD1	TGTGCCAGCATCCAGGACAGGGAGAATGAGCAGTTCTTC	CASIQDRENEQFF
TRBV7-3	TRBJ2-1	-	TRBD2	TGTGCCAGCAGCTCGACCGGGACTAGCGGAGAGGGGAGGTTCTTC	CASSSTGTSGEGRFF
TRBV10-3	TRBJ2-5	-	TRBD1	TGTGCCATTACGACGACCGGGACAGGGGGTTGGGAGACCCAGTACTTC	CAITTTGTGGWETQYF
TRBV9	TRBJ1-2	-	TRBD1	TGTGCCAGCAGCGCAAGACAGGGGACGATTGATGGCTACACCTTC	CASSARQGTIDGYTF
TRBV19	TRBJ2-2	once	TRBD2	TGTGCCAGTATGGTAGCGGGAGGGCCTCACGGGGAGCTGTTTTTT	CASMVAGGPHGELFF
TRBV28	TRBJ1-2	-	-	TGTGCCAGCAGACGGTATGGCTACACCTTC	CASRRYGYTF
TRBV2	TRBJ2-7	-	TRBD1	TGTGCCAGCCTTAGGGGACAGACCTACGAGCAGTACTTC	CASLRGQTYEQYF
TRBV5-1	TRBJ1-1	-	-	TGCGCCAGCAGCTCGTACTTGAACACTGAAGCTTTCTTT	CASSSYLNTEAFF
TRBV25-1	TRBJ2-5	-	TRBD2	TGTGCCAGCAGTGAATTGGGGGGACTAGCGGGAGCAGAGACCCAGTACTTC	CASSELGGLAGAETQYF
TRBV6-1	TRBJ1-2	-	-	TGTGCCAGCAGTGAATCGAGGGCTAAGAACTATGGCTACACCTTC	CASSESRAKNYGYTF
TRBV6-4	TRBJ1-5	-	-	TGTGCCAGCCGTGCAGAGCAGAATAGCAATCAGCCCCAGCATTTT	CASRAEQNSNQPQHF
TRBV5-1	TRBJ2-7	-	TRBD1	TGCGCCAGCAGCCCCCGGGACAGGGCTCTCGAGCAGTACTTC	CASSPRDRALEQYF
TRBV2	TRBJ1-3	-	-	TGTGCCAGCAGTGAAAAGAGGCTTGGAAACACCATATATTTT	CASSEKRLGNTIYF
TRBV30	TRBJ1-3	-	-	TGTGCCTGGAGGGGGTACAGCAGTGGAAACACCATATATTTT	CAWRGYSSGNTIYF